Detailed here is one T cell receptor (beta chain). Between the trimmed V and J ends, which lost 0 bases and 6 bases, there was a span of 15 bases. The CDR3 loop spans 14 amino acids. Germline assignment: CDR1 DFQATT and CDR2 SNEGSKA (reference sequence). The sample is drawn from a study of T-cell memory formation after mild COVID-19. Via MiXCR, TCRdb re-called the 5' RACE reads, giving one row per CDR3 protein. The table has approximately 390,000 distinct CDR3 sequences, roughly 15% seen once. This chain connects TRBV20-1 to TRBJ2-7, with a weak D call TRBD1 (7 bases). Sequencing was performed on PBMCs or a T cell subset sorted from them (not recorded which). This receptor was identified in a man aged 18-30 years who had mild COVID-19 (a few samples of this study predate the infection). Cell type and time point are not known. As DNA, the CDR3 is TGCAGTGCTAGAGATGGAGGGGGCGAAAGCGAGCAGTACGTC. Its protein product is CSARDGGGESEQYV.